Listed below are T cell receptor beta chains from one sample, sequenced in a study of identifying expanded T cells in peripheral blood. This table comes from immunoSEQ multiplex PCR, and its TCRdb copy is limited to in-frame clones, with some not included. The data contain 50,000 to 60,000 clones, under 85% of them seen just once; the ten biggest clones take up more than 15%. The sequenced material came from blood. The receptors originated from a person aged 18 to 70 in good health. CDR3s include the opening cysteine and the closing phenylalanine or tryptophan. A D gene is named only where the DNA matches it firmly. Part of the rows lack a size; the others show once, few, many or a class for expanded clones.

V	size	D	J	DNA	CDR3
TRBV21-1	-	-	TRBJ2-7	TGTGCCAGCAGCAAACTCGGCTGGCAGTACTTC	CASSKLGWQYF
TRBV9	few	TRBD2	TRBJ2-3	TGTGCCAGCACCCCCGGGGGGGCTAGCACAGATACGCAGTATTTT	CASTPGGASTDTQYF
TRBV10-1	-	-	TRBJ2-1	TGCGCCAGCAGTGCTGGGGGGGGGCGACCCGAGCAGTTCTTC	CASSAGGGRPEQFF
TRBV19	-	-	TRBJ1-2	TGTGCCAGTAGTATAGATCTGGGGATGGGCTATGGCTACACCTTC	CASSIDLGMGYGYTF
TRBV19	-	TRBD2	TRBJ2-3	TGTGCCAGTAACGGGACTAGCGGGGGGTACACAGATACGCAGTATTTT	CASNGTSGGYTDTQYF
TRBV6-1	-	-	TRBJ2-7	TGTGCCAGCAGTGGCCGGGACCGGTCTGGGGAGCAGTACTTC	CASSGRDRSGEQYF
TRBV25-1	-	TRBD1	TRBJ1-2	TGTGCCAGCACGGGTCTTGGGGACAGGGGTCACTATGGCTACACCTTC	CASTGLGDRGHYGYTF
TRBV10-1	-	TRBD2	TRBJ2-1	TGCGCCAACTTATCGCTAGCGGGTGATGACCTTTTCTACAATGAGCAGTTCTTC	CANLSLAGDDLFYNEQFF
TRBV11-3	-	TRBD2	TRBJ2-3	TGTGCCAGCAGCCCGAGACTAGCGGGGCAGGGGGGGTATACGCAGTATTTT	CASSPRLAGQGGYTQYF
TRBV5-1	few	-	TRBJ1-1	TGCGCCAGCAGCTTGTCCCTAGGGCAGGGGAACACTGAAGCTTTCTTT	CASSLSLGQGNTEAFF
TRBV6-1	-	-	TRBJ1-5	TGTGCCAGCAGTGAGTTCTCAGGGAATCAGCCCCAGCATTTT	CASSEFSGNQPQHF
TRBV18	-	-	TRBJ2-5	TGTGCCAGCTCACCACCAGGGAATGTTCGTCGTGAGACCCAGTACTTC	CASSPPGNVRRETQYF
TRBV30	-	TRBD2	TRBJ2-1	TGTGCCTGGAGTCCCGGACTAGCGGGAGACAATGAGCAGTTCTTC	CAWSPGLAGDNEQFF
TRBV7-2	-	-	TRBJ2-2	TGTGCCAGCAGCAAATACACGAACACCGGGGAGCTGTTTTTT	CASSKYTNTGELFF
TRBV7-2	-	-	TRBJ2-5	TGTGCCAGCAGCCCCAGGCGGAAAAGCCAAGAGACCCAGTACTTC	CASSPRRKSQETQYF
TRBV5-1	-	-	TRBJ1-1	TGCGCCAGCAGCTCGATGGGAGAGAACACTGAAGCTTTCTTT	CASSSMGENTEAFF
TRBV30	medium-sized	-	TRBJ1-2	TGTGCCTGGACCCGGGGGGAGAACTATGGCTACACCTTC	CAWTRGENYGYTF
TRBV11-2	-	TRBD2	TRBJ2-1	TGTGCCAGCAGCTTAGTTAGCGGGAGGGCGAATGAGCAGTTCTTC	CASSLVSGRANEQFF
TRBV7-8	-	-	TRBJ1-2	TGTGCCAGCAGCTTATACGGATCCTATGGCTACACCTTC	CASSLYGSYGYTF
TRBV19	-	-	TRBJ1-4	TGTGCCAGTAGTATAGAGTCGGGCTACAGTGAAAAACTGTTTTTT	CASSIESGYSEKLFF
TRBV11-2	-	-	TRBJ2-3	TGTGCCAGCAGCTTTGGCGGGGGACACACAGATACGCAGTATTTT	CASSFGGGHTDTQYF
TRBV4-3	-	-	TRBJ1-2	TGCGCCAGCAGCCAAGATGGGTGGACGTATGGCTACACCTTC	CASSQDGWTYGYTF
TRBV11-3	-	TRBD1	TRBJ1-1	TGTGCCAGCAGCCGACAGGGAGCGAACACTGAAGCTTTCTTT	CASSRQGANTEAFF
TRBV11-2	-	TRBD2	TRBJ2-7	TGTGCCAGCAGCTTAACAGCCGGGACTAGTTCTTACGAGCAGTACTTC	CASSLTAGTSSYEQYF
TRBV27	-	TRBD1	TRBJ1-4	TGTGCCAGCAGTCGACAGGGAGCAACTAATGAAAAACTGTTTTTT	CASSRQGATNEKLFF
TRBV6-5	-	-	TRBJ2-5	-	CASSSSGTQYQETQYF
TRBV29-1	once	TRBD2	TRBJ2-4	TGCAGCGTTGAAAGGGGAGGGAAAAACATTCAGTACTTC	CSVERGGKNIQYF
TRBV5-1	-	TRBD1	TRBJ1-1	TGCGCCAGCAGCCCGGGACAGACTTCACTGAACACTGAAGCTTTCTTT	CASSPGQTSLNTEAFF
TRBV6-1	few	TRBD1	TRBJ1-6	TGTGCCAGCAGAAGGACAGGGCAGAATTCACCCCTCCACTTT	CASRRTGQNSPLHF
TRBV6-5	-	-	TRBJ1-2	TGTGCCAGCCTAGCAGGAGTTGGCTATGGCTACACCTTC	CASLAGVGYGYTF
TRBV27	-	-	TRBJ2-1	TGTGCCAGCAGCACCGGGACATACTACAATGAGCAGTTCTTC	CASSTGTYYNEQFF
TRBV6-5	-	TRBD1	TRBJ2-5	TGTGCCAGCAGTTACGACAGGGTTTTGGAGACCCAGTACTTC	CASSYDRVLETQYF
TRBV13	-	-	TRBJ1-2	TGTGCCAGCAGCTTAGGCGGGACAACTAACTATGGCTACACCTTC	CASSLGGTTNYGYTF
TRBV7-6	-	TRBD1	TRBJ2-3	TGTGCCAGCAGCTCACTAGCGAGGGACAGGGTGAGGTCAGATACGCAGTATTTT	CASSSLARDRVRSDTQYF
TRBV5-6	-	TRBD1	TRBJ1-1	TGTGCCAGCAGCTTGTGGGGACAGGTGGGACCCCCTGCTGAAGCTTTCTTT	CASSLWGQVGPPAEAFF
TRBV9	-	TRBD2	TRBJ2-1	TGTGCCAGCAGCGTAGTTTCCAGCGGGAGTTTCCGTGGTGAGCAGTTCTTC	CASSVVSSGSFRGEQFF
TRBV7-8	-	TRBD2	TRBJ2-1	TGTGCCAGCACCGTGACTAGCGGACACAATGAGCAGTTCTTC	CASTVTSGHNEQFF
TRBV9	few	-	TRBJ2-3	TGTGCCAGCAGCGTGAGATCTAGCACAGATACGCAGTATTTT	CASSVRSSTDTQYF
TRBV7-9	-	-	TRBJ2-1	TGTGCCAGCAGCTTAGATTACGAATACAATGAGCAGTTCTTC	CASSLDYEYNEQFF
TRBV2	-	-	TRBJ1-6	TGTGCCAGCAGGCTCGAACGATCACCCCTCCACTTT	CASRLERSPLHF
TRBV29-1	-	-	TRBJ2-3	TGCAGCGTTGAAGTTCCAGCTGCAGATACGCAGTATTTT	CSVEVPAADTQYF